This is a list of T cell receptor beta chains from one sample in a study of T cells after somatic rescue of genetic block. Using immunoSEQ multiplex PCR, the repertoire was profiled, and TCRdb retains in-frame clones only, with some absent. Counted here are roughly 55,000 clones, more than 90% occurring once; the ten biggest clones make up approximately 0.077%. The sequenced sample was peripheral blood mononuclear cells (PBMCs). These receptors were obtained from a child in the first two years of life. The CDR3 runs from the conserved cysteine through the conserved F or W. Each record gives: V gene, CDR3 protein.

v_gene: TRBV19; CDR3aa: CASSIGLADPSEQYF
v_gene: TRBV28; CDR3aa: CASSSGDSRNTIYF
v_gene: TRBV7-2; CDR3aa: CASSLSSGQPQHF
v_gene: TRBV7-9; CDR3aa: CASSPRQGAMNTEAFF
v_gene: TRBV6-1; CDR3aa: CASNQGGFNQPQHF
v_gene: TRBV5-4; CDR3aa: CASSLGNQPQHF
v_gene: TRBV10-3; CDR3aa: CAIFDYYEQYF
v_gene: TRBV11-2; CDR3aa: CASSTPRDRGPYEQYF
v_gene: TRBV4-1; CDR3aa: CASSQPGQGEKLFF
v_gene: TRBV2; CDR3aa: CASSKRQGNEQYF
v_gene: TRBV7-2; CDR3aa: CASSLTSGLPADTQYF
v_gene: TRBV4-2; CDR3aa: CASSQEASGRGYNEQFF
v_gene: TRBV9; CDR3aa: CASSVRDSSYNEQFF
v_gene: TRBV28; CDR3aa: CASTATGHYGYTF
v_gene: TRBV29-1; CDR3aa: CSVEGGTEAFF
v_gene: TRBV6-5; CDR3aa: CASSYASGYEKLFF
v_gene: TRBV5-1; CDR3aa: CASSPVESYGYTF
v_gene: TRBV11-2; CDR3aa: CASSSRTGRGNTEAFF
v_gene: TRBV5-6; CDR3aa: CASSLATAVSSGNTIYF
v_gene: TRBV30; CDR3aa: CAWSVLDTQYF
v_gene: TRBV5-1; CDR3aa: CASSLALVRTDTQYF
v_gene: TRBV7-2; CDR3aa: CASSFNGGRETQYF